This TCR beta chain emerged from a study of early T cells in non-severe SARS-CoV-2 infection. Study-level background: Sequencing of unsorted whole blood was done on bulk RNA, leaving chains unpaired.

Germline CDR1 SGHVS, CDR2 FNYEAQ. This CDR3 is built from 16 residues. The ends lost 7 bases at V and 3 bases at J; junction bases unmatched: 8. Individual cDNA molecules were tagged with unique molecular identifiers, the study reported. Each CDR3 protein is one row after TCRdb ran MiXCR on the 5' RACE reads. The sample has approximately 77,000 distinct CDR3 sequences, about 5% seen once. The chain couples TRBV7-6 to TRBJ2-1, with 11 nucleotides matching TRBD1. This TCR derives from an adult who was a healthcare worker with PCR-confirmed SARS-CoV-2 infection or an uninfected control (not recorded which). The input for sequencing was whole blood, taken at baseline. CDR3 sequence reads: CASNREGQGVYNEQFF. The DNA of the CDR3 is TGTGCCAGCAACAGAGAGGGACAGGGGGTCTACAATGAGCAGTTCTTC.